A single sample gave rise to the 10 T cell receptor beta chains below, sequenced in a study of T cell changes during pregnancy in multiple sclerosis. Sequencing used immunoSEQ multiplex PCR; TCRdb keeps in-frame clones, though not all of them. The repertoire has some 100,000 clones, about nine tenths of them found once; the top ten carry less than 2.5%. The sequencing used peripheral blood, collected after pregnancy. The receptors here all came from a female donor with multiple sclerosis, enrolled in a pregnancy study.

The rearrangement uses TRBV27 and TRBJ2-1; TRBD2 aligns across 7 bases. The V and J ends lost 2 bases and 9 bases, in that order; junction bases with no gene match: 4. This CDR3 spans 13 amino acids. Germline V gene lookup returns CDR1 MNHEY and CDR2 SMNVEV (reference sequence). CDR3 bases: TGTGCCAGCAGTTTAAGGCGGGGGTCTGAGCAGTTCTTC. Amino acid sequence: CASSLRRGSEQFF.

This chain connects TRBV13 to TRBJ2-1; 14 nucleotides line up with TRBD2. Germline values: CDR1 PRHDT, CDR2 FYEKMQ (reference sequence). The J segment lost 5 bases and the V segment lost 0 bases, leaving 6 bases of the junction unmatched. The CDR3 consists of 18 residues. The CDR3 spells CASSLGRLAGGPNNEQFF. The CDR3 coding sequence is TGTGCCAGCAGCTTAGGCCGACTAGCGGGGGGGCCAAACAATGAGCAGTTCTTC.

V usage is TRBV7-8 and J usage is TRBJ2-5; TRBD2 might be the D (5 bases). Trimming left V 11 bases short and J 2 bases short, with 15 bases between. CDR3 size: 13 residues. CDR1 and CDR2 from the germline V gene are SGHVS and FQNEAQ. The DNA of the CDR3 is TGTGCCGCTGTGGGCGGGTCGCAAGAGACCCAGTACTTC. It specifies CAAVGGSQETQYF.

V is TRBV18 and J is TRBJ2-7; TRBD2 aligns across 12 bases. The CDR3 consists of 17 residues. Germline V gene data show CDR1 as KGHSH and CDR2 as LQKENI. J lost 6 bases, V lost 3 bases, and 12 bases had no gene match. CDR3 protein: CASSPGQTGLAGSEQYF. CDR3 DNA sequence: TGTGCCAGCTCACCTGGACAGACGGGACTAGCGGGTAGCGAGCAGTACTTC.

The genes are TRBV7-9 and TRBJ2-5; 10 nucleotides align to TRBD1. The germline gives CDR1 SEHNR, CDR2 FQNEAQ (reference sequence). This CDR3 is built from 15 residues. V trimming: 0 bases; J trimming: 5 bases; junction bases outside the gene matches: 3. The DNA of the CDR3 is TGTGCCAGCAGCTTAGCTAGGGACAGGGGTGAGACCCAGTACTTC. Amino acids: CASSLARDRGETQYF.

The chain links TRBV7-9 to TRBJ1-1; D is possibly TRBD1 (6 bases). Trimming pared 5 bases from V and 4 bases from J, leaving 14 bases between. From germline, CDR1 is SEHNR and CDR2 FQNEAQ (reference sequence). The CDR3 sequence is 14 residues long. This chain's CDR3 is CASSPGAPVTEAFF. In DNA, the CDR3 is TGTGCCAGCAGCCCAGGGGCCCCCGTCACTGAAGCTTTCTTT.

The chain carries TRBV27 and TRBJ2-7; tentatively, D is TRBD1 (6 bases). Germline V lookup: CDR1 MNHEY, CDR2 SMNVEV (reference sequence). The CDR3 is 14 amino acids. The ends were cut back, 1 base at V and 5 bases at J, with 12 bases in the middle. The CDR3 is CASSLFPGVHEQYF. The CDR3 bases are TGTGCCAGCAGTTTATTCCCAGGGGTCCACGAGCAGTACTTC.

The chain carries TRBV6-1 and TRBJ1-2, with D tentatively TRBD1 (5 bases). The CDR3 runs 14 residues. With 6 bases removed from V and 5 bases from J, the gap between germline ends came to 16 bases. Germline CDR1 and CDR2: MNHNS and SASEGT. CDR3 amino acids: CASRGGTVQYGYTF. DNA for the CDR3: TGTGCCAGCAGGGGGGGGACGGTTCAATATGGCTACACCTTC.

The chain has TRBV18 and TRBJ2-7, with D possibly matching TRBD2 (5 bases). The CDR3 has 14 amino acids. CDR1 and CDR2 (germline): KGHSH, LQKENI. V dropped 3 bases and J dropped 7 bases, with 16 bases sitting between them. The DNA for the CDR3 is TGTGCCAGCTCACCTCTCTCCTACGGCGGGGAGCAGTACTTC. This sequence encodes CASSPLSYGGEQYF.

The chain joins TRBV11-2 to TRBJ2-3; weak D call: TRBD1 (5 bases). V shed 0 bases and J shed 1 base, with 8 bases lying between them. In germline, CDR1 is SGHAT, CDR2 FQNNGV. This CDR3 contains 15 residues. The CDR3 DNA is TGTGCCAGCAGCTTAGATTGGGGCGGCACAGATACGCAGTATTTT. Protein: CASSLDWGGTDTQYF. Filled out from reference TRBV11-2 and TRBJ2-3, the complete variable domain reads EAGVAQSPRYKIIEKRQSVAFWCNPISGHATLYWYQQILGQGPKLLIQFQNNGVVDDSQLPKDRFSAERLKGVDSTLKIQPAKLEDSAVYLCASSLDWGGTDTQYFGPGTRLTVL.